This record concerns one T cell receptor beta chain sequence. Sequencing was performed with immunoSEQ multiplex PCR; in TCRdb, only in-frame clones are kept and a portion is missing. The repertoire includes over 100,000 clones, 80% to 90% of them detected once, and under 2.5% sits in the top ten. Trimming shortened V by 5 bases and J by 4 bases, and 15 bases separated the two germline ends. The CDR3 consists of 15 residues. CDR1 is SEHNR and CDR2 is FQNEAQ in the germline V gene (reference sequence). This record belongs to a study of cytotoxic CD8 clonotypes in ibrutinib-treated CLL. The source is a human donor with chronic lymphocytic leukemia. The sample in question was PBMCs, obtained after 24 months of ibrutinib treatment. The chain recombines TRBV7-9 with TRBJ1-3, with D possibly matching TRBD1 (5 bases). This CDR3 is CASSQVQAVGNTIYF. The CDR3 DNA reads TGTGCCAGCAGCCAAGTACAGGCGGTGGGAAACACCATATATTTT.